One and the same sample provided the 13 T cell receptor beta chains below, sequenced in a study of cytomegalovirus exposure and HLA in healthy donors. 60 Vbeta and 13 Jbeta primers were used in PCR. Only in-frame clones appear in the TCRdb table, and some are missing; sequencing was by immunoSEQ multiplex PCR. Its listing shows about 20,000 clones. Material: PBMCs. The receptors originated from a man aged 55-75 years in good health and CMV-seropositive.

This chain connects TRBV5-5 to TRBJ2-7, with 7 bases identical to TRBD1. There are 13 residues in the CDR3. V shed 0 bases, J shed 4 bases, and the junction held 1 base outside the gene matches. Germline values: CDR1 SGHKS, CDR2 YYEKEE (reference sequence). In DNA, the CDR3 is TGTGCCAGCAGCTTGGACAGGGGATACGAGCAGTACTTC. As protein: CASSLDRGYEQYF.

The chain is built from TRBV4-1 and TRBJ2-7, with TRBD2 matching 11 bases. This CDR3 is built from 16 residues. CDR1 and CDR2 from the germline V gene are MGHRA and YSYEKL. V was clipped by 2 bases and J by 3 bases; unmatched bases: 6. The CDR3 reads CASSQSVTSGSYEQYF. The DNA for the CDR3 is TGCGCCAGCAGCCAAAGCGTTACTAGCGGGAGCTACGAGCAGTACTTC.

The V call is TRBV5-1, the J call TRBJ2-1; TRBD1 matches at 7 bases. V lost 4 bases to trimming and J lost 0 bases; unmatched junction nucleotides: 7. CDR1 is SGHRS, CDR2 YFSETQ, per germline. The CDR3 contains 16 residues. The CDR3 nucleotides are TGCGCCAGCAGCATAGGGGGCAGAAGCTCCTACAATGAGCAGTTCTTC. Protein product: CASSIGGRSSYNEQFF.

This chain joins TRBV5-4 and TRBJ2-7; 8 bases line up with TRBD2. This CDR3 comprises 15 residues. V gave up 0 bases and J gave up 3 bases; unmatched junction bases: 5. Germline V gene lookup returns CDR1 SGHNT and CDR2 YYREEE (reference sequence). CDR3 amino acids: CASSLGGAGGYEQYF. In DNA form, the CDR3 reads TGTGCCAGCAGCTTGGGTGGCGCGGGGGGCTACGAGCAGTACTTC.

The chain carries TRBV5-4 and TRBJ2-6; 9 bases are shared with TRBD1. After removal of 0 bases from V and 3 bases from J, the junction contained 1 base not matched to a gene. The germline V gene has CDR1 SGHNT and CDR2 YYREEE (reference sequence). The CDR3 length is 16 residues. CDR3 in amino acids: CASSLDRGLGANVLTF. In nucleotides, the CDR3 is TGTGCCAGCAGCTTGGACAGGGGGCTTGGGGCCAACGTCCTGACTTTC. The variable domain in full, with the rest retrieved from reference TRBV5-4 and TRBJ2-6, is ETGVTQSPTHLIKTRGQQVTLRCSSQSGHNTVSWYQQALGQGPQFIFQYYREEENGRGNFPPRFSGLQFPNYSSELNVNALELDDSALYLCASSLDRGLGANVLTFGAGSRLTVL.

CDR3 residues: CASSFGDSREQYF. For the CDR3, the DNA is TGCGCCAGCAGCTTTGGGGACAGCAGGGAGCAGTACTTC. The chain joins TRBV5-1 to TRBJ2-7; 7 bases align to TRBD1. The V and J ends lost 2 bases and 7 bases, in that order; junction bases with no gene match: 6. CDR1 SGHRS and CDR2 YFSETQ come from the germline V gene. The CDR3 has 13 amino acids.

The chain uses TRBV27 and TRBJ2-7; 9 bases agree with TRBD2. The CDR3 loop spans 14 amino acids. Germline V lookup: CDR1 MNHEY, CDR2 SMNVEV (reference sequence). Germline trimming cut 8 bases from V and 6 bases from J; bases unmatched to any gene: 11. CDR3 sequence: CASSGGGRAVEQYF. In DNA form, the CDR3 reads TGTGCCAGCTCGGGGGGCGGGAGGGCCGTCGAGCAGTACTTC.

V usage is TRBV5-6 and J usage is TRBJ1-2, with D uncertain. V was shortened by 2 bases and J by 3 bases, with 11 bases between the two germline ends. Germline V gene sequence: CDR1 SGHDT, CDR2 YYEEEE. There are 14 residues in the CDR3. CDR3 in DNA: TGTGCCAGCAGCTTCCTTGGGGAGGACTATGGCTACACCTTC. This encodes CASSFLGEDYGYTF.

The chain links TRBV19 to TRBJ2-2, with D possibly matching TRBD2 (6 bases). Trimming shortened V by 5 bases and J by 5 bases, and 18 bases separated the two germline ends. Germline V gene lookup returns CDR1 LNHDA and CDR2 SQIVND (reference sequence). The CDR3 runs to 16 residues. The CDR3 is CASSGITGEVTGELFF. CDR3 in DNA: TGTGCCAGTAGTGGAATAACGGGAGAGGTTACCGGGGAGCTGTTTTTT.

The rearrangement links TRBV9 to TRBJ2-1, with 10 bases fitting TRBD2. The CDR3 length is 17 residues. Germline V gene data show CDR1 as SGDLS and CDR2 as YYNGEE. Trimming took 4 bases from V and 8 from J; bases not matched to a gene: 15. CDR3 sequence reads: CASSTLSSGRARDEQFF. CDR3 bases: TGTGCCAGCAGCACTCTCTCCAGCGGGAGGGCCAGAGATGAGCAGTTCTTC. The whole variable domain, filled in from reference TRBV9 and TRBJ2-1, reads DSGVTQTPKHLITATGQRVTLRCSPRSGDLSVYWYQQSLDQGLQFLIQYYNGEERAKGNILERFSAQQFPDLHSELNLSSLELGDSALYFCASSTLSSGRARDEQFFGPGTRLTVL.

The V and J genes are TRBV4-1 and TRBJ2-7; 8 bases fit TRBD2. Germline lookup yields CDR1 MGHRA and CDR2 YSYEKL. This CDR3 is built from 14 residues. J was trimmed by 2 bases and V by 1 base; bases with no gene match: 1. The CDR3 region is CASSQAGGTYEQYF. The CDR3 DNA follows: TGCGCCAGCAGCCAAGCGGGAGGGACCTACGAGCAGTACTTC.

V is TRBV6-5 and J is TRBJ2-7; perhaps TRBD2 as D (5 bases). Per the germline V gene, CDR1 is MNHEY and CDR2 is SVGAGI. The CDR3 runs 15 residues. Trimming shortened V by 0 bases and J by 3 bases, and 12 bases separated the two germline ends. The CDR3 nucleotides are TGTGCCAGCAGTTACTCTCGGACGGGGTTCTACGAGCAGTACTTC. This encodes CASSYSRTGFYEQYF.

This chain joins TRBV29-1 and TRBJ1-4, with 8 bases fitting TRBD1. Per germline, CDR1 SQVTM and CDR2 ANQGSEA. V lost 4 bases, J lost 13 bases, and 11 bases stayed unmatched. The CDR3 consists of 13 residues. The CDR3 DNA reads as TGCAGCGTTGCCGGACAGGGAGGAGGCGGACTGTTTTTT. Translated: CSVAGQGGGGLFF.